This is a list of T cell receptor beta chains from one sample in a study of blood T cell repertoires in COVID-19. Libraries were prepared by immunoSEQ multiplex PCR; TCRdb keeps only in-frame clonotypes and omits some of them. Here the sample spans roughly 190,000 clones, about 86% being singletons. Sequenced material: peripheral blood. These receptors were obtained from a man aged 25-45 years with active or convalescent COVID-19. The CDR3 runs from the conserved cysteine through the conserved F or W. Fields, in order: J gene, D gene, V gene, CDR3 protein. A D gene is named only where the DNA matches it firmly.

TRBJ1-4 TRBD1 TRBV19 CASSLTGTGEDEKLFF
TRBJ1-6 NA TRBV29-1 CSVGIPPGYSPLHF
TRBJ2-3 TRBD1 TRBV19 CASGDHSGTGDTDTQYF
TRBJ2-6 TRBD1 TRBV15 CATRTGTGGSGANVLTF
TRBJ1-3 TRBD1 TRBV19 CATDGTGARLSGNTIYF
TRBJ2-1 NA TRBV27 CASSLDGTYNEQFF
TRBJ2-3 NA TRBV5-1 CASSPVVTDTQYF
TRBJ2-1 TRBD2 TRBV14 CASSRASGTYNEQFF
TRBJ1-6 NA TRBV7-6 CASSSDRMDIRSPLHF
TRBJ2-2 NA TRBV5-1 CASSPATRGTGELFF
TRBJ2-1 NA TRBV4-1 CASSQDQRPPEQFF
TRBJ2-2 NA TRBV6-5 CASSPFGGNTGELFF
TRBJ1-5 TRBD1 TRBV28 CASSLGWDRNQPQHF
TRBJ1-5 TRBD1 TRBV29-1 CSATGTGVGNQPQHF
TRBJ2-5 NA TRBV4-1 CASSQVFGGQETQYF
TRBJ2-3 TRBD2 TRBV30 CAWSKSGRALRTDTQYF
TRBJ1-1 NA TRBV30 CAWSDRVGIEAFF
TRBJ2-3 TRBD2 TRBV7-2 CASSPHGLAGTDTQYF
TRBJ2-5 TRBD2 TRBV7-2 CASSSLGGGQETQYF
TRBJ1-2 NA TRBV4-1 CASSQESPQDPWYGYTF